The 18 T cell receptor beta chains reported below all come from one sample, sequenced in a study of blood T cells in healthy people across ages. PCR was performed a second time for about 7 to 11 cycles using a sample-barcoded 5' primer and a J-beta primer mix. TCRdb ran MiXCR on the 5' RACE reads and lists one entry per CDR3 protein. The sample yields approximately 900,000 distinct CDR3 sequences, roughly 29% seen once. The sample also formed part of further work on T cells of mothers and their children.

Sequenced input: blood. Every receptor here comes from a woman aged 40 to 55 in good health.

This chain connects TRBV5-1 to TRBJ2-3, with TRBD1 identical over 7 bases. J was trimmed by 3 bases and V by 3 bases; bases with no gene match: 10. Germline V gene data show CDR1 as SGHRS and CDR2 as YFSETQ. The CDR3 is 16 residues long. The CDR3 sequence is CASSSGAGGQTDTQYF. The CDR3 nucleotides are TGCGCCAGCAGCTCAGGGGCAGGGGGACAAACAGATACGCAGTATTTT.

This clonotype was counted between two and nine times. The genes are TRBV28 and TRBJ1-1; 9 bases match TRBD1. V lost 3 bases and J lost 7; bases outside the gene matches: 3. Germline CDR1 reads MDHEN; CDR2 reads SYDVKM. The CDR3 spans 13 residues. The CDR3 bases are TGTGCCAGCAGTTTTGGACAGGGGATTGAAGCTTTCTTT. Translated: CASSFGQGIEAFF. Using reference TRBV28 and TRBJ1-1 for the parts outside the CDR3, the full variable domain is DVKVTQSSRYLVKRTGEKVFLECVQDMDHENMFWYRQDPGLGLRLIYFSYDVKMKEKGDIPEGYSVSREKKERFSLILESASTNQTSMYLCASSFGQGIEAFFGQGTRLTVV.

The gene calls are TRBV3-1 and TRBJ2-1, with TRBD1 as a possible D gene (5 bases). This CDR3 has 14 residues. V lost 1 base and J lost 4, with 8 bases in between. Germline values: CDR1 LGHDT, CDR2 YNNKEL (reference sequence). CDR3: CASSQGGAYNEQFF. The CDR3, as DNA: TGTGCCAGCAGCCAAGGGGGCGCTTACAATGAGCAGTTCTTC.

The count of this clonotype is one. CDR3 protein: CSVALVPGLAGGPVGTDTQYF. The DNA of the CDR3 is TGCAGCGTTGCTCTGGTGCCGGGACTAGCGGGAGGGCCCGTGGGCACAGATACGCAGTATTTT. The J gene is TRBJ2-3, the V gene TRBV29-1; 16 nucleotides align to TRBD2. Germline assignment: CDR1 SQVTM and CDR2 ANQGSEA. This CDR3 contains 21 residues. V lost 4 bases to trimming and J lost 1 base; unmatched junction nucleotides: 17.

V usage is TRBV6-1 and J usage is TRBJ1-1; maybe TRBD1 (6 bases). This CDR3 comprises 13 residues. Germline V gene sequence: CDR1 MNHNS, CDR2 SASEGT. The V and J ends lost 11 bases and 10 bases respectively, with 23 bases between them. CDR3 sequence (DNA): TGTGCCGGATCAATTGGGGGCCCGGTTACAGCTTTCTTT. Translated: CAGSIGGPVTAFF.

This chain links TRBV4-3 with TRBJ2-2; possible D gene TRBD2, 5 bases. Per germline, CDR1 LGHNA and CDR2 YSLEER. V was pared by 0 bases and J by 1 base, with 15 bases between. This CDR3 spans 18 amino acids. CDR3 coding DNA: TGCGCCAGCAGCCAAGAAGTATCGGGAAGGAAGAACACCGGGGAGCTGTTTTTT. This gives the protein CASSQEVSGRKNTGELFF.

The chain couples TRBV19 to TRBJ2-3; the D is unclear. The V end lost 3 bases, the J end lost 1 base, and 5 bases lay between the germline ends. The germline CDR1 and CDR2 sequences are LNHDA and SQIVND (reference sequence). This CDR3 region has 13 residues. The CDR3 is CASSILGTDTQYF. The CDR3 bases are TGTGCCAGTAGTATTCTAGGCACAGATACGCAGTATTTT. Full variable domain (rest looked up from reference TRBV19 and TRBJ2-3): DGGITQSPKYLFRKEGQNVTLSCEQNLNHDAMYWYRQDPGQGLRLIYYSQIVNDFQKGDIAEGYSVSREKKESFPLTVTSAQKNPTAFYLCASSILGTDTQYFGPGTRLTVL.

The chain links TRBV7-8 to TRBJ1-1, with D unclear. The V end was cut by 5 bases, the J end by 7 bases, with 11 bases between. CDR3 length: 12 residues. CDR1 and CDR2 from the germline V gene are SGHVS and FQNEAQ. The CDR3: CASSLHRVEAFF. The DNA for the CDR3 is TGTGCCAGCAGCCTACACAGAGTTGAAGCTTTCTTT.

The chain combines TRBV2 with TRBJ1-2; unclear D gene. The germline V gene has CDR1 SNHLY and CDR2 FYNNEI. Trimming removed 6 bases at V and 8 bases at J, with 22 bases between. The CDR3 spans 15 residues. This CDR3 is CASRLRSHSGEGYTF. As DNA, the CDR3 is TGTGCCAGCAGGCTGCGGTCACATTCGGGAGAAGGCTACACCTTC.

The V gene is TRBV28, the J gene TRBJ2-5; no definite D call. The V gene's germline CDR1 is MDHEN and CDR2 SYDVKM. Trimming took 7 bases from V and 5 from J, leaving 8 bases between them. The CDR3 totals 11 residues. The DNA for the CDR3 is TGTGCCAGCAAAGACTTCGAGACCCAGTACTTC. It specifies CASKDFETQYF.

The chain is built from TRBV20-1 and TRBJ2-5; possible D gene TRBD2, 5 bases. Germline V CDR1 and CDR2: DFQATT, SNEGSKA (reference sequence). The CDR3 is 13 amino acids. V shed 2 bases and J shed 1 base, with 8 bases lying between them. The CDR3 nucleotides are TGCAGTGCTAGATTACTAGTCCAAGAGACCCAGTACTTC. Translated: CSARLLVQETQYF.

This clonotype was detected a few times. V gene TRBV6-5 combines with J gene TRBJ1-2; D is undetermined. This CDR3 has 12 residues. CDR1 and CDR2 (germline): MNHEY, SVGAGI. With 0 bases removed from V and 8 bases from J, the gap between germline ends came to 7 bases. The CDR3 loop reads CASSYSGRGYTF. The CDR3 DNA reads TGTGCCAGCAGTTACTCCGGGAGAGGCTACACCTTC.

This clonotype was counted ten times or more. This chain joins TRBV5-1 and TRBJ2-7, with D tentatively TRBD1 or TRBD2 (5 bases each). The germline V gene has CDR1 SGHRS and CDR2 YFSETQ. CDR3 length: 13 amino acids. The germline V and J ends were trimmed by 0 bases and 3 bases, with 7 bases remaining between them. The CDR3, as DNA: TGCGCCAGCAGCTTGGGAGGGGTCTACGAGCAGTACTTC. Encoded protein: CASSLGGVYEQYF.

This chain links TRBV9 with TRBJ1-5, with 10 bases identical to TRBD1. After removal of 4 bases from V and 7 bases from J, the junction contained 14 bases not matched to a gene. Germline V gene lookup returns CDR1 SGDLS and CDR2 YYNGEE. The length of the CDR3 is 17 residues. The CDR3 region is CASSPTDRGLEGQPQHF. Here the CDR3 DNA reads TGTGCCAGCAGCCCGACCGACAGGGGGCTTGAGGGCCAGCCCCAGCATTTT. Looking up the rest from reference TRBV9 and TRBJ1-5 gives the full variable domain: DSGVTQTPKHLITATGQRVTLRCSPRSGDLSVYWYQQSLDQGLQFLIQYYNGEERAKGNILERFSAQQFPDLHSELNLSSLELGDSALYFCASSPTDRGLEGQPQHFGDGTRLSIL.

Of note for this clonotype: One end of the junction does not line up with germline, which may come from a read error. The chain combines TRBV7-8 with TRBJ2-7, with 10 nucleotides matching TRBD1. The germline CDR1 and CDR2 sequences are SGHVS and FQNEAQ. The CDR3 covers 14 residues. The CDR3 loop is CTSSSGTGVDEQYF. For the CDR3, the DNA is TGTACCAGCAGCTCCGGGACAGGGGTAGATGAGCAGTACTTC.

V is TRBV6-4 and J is TRBJ2-5; tentatively, D is TRBD1 (7 bases). In germline, CDR1 is MRHNA, CDR2 SNTAGT. The V end was cut by 6 bases, the J end by 11 bases, with 25 bases between. The length of the CDR3 is 15 residues. CDR3 nucleotide sequence: TGTGCCAGCAGCGCCAGGGGGGCCATGGGCAATGAGCAGTACTTC. Its protein product is CASSARGAMGNEQYF.

Only a few counts were recorded for this clonotype. The V and J genes are TRBV7-9 and TRBJ2-1; D unclear. CDR1 and CDR2 from the germline V gene are SEHNR and FQNEAQ (reference sequence). V lost 3 bases and J 4 bases, leaving 13 bases between the germline ends. There are 15 residues in the CDR3. CDR3 sequence: CASSLYGAEYNEQFF. DNA for the CDR3: TGTGCCAGCAGCTTGTACGGCGCGGAATACAATGAGCAGTTCTTC.

This clonotype has at least ten counts. The chain couples TRBV6-2 or TRBV6-3 to TRBJ1-2, with 7 bases matching TRBD1. Germline V gene sequence: CDR1 MNHEY, CDR2 SVGEGT. The CDR3 covers 13 residues. J lost 4 bases, V lost 7 bases, and 6 bases had no gene match. The CDR3 is CASTTTGIYGYTF. CDR3 coding DNA: TGTGCCAGCACTACGACAGGGATCTATGGCTACACCTTC.